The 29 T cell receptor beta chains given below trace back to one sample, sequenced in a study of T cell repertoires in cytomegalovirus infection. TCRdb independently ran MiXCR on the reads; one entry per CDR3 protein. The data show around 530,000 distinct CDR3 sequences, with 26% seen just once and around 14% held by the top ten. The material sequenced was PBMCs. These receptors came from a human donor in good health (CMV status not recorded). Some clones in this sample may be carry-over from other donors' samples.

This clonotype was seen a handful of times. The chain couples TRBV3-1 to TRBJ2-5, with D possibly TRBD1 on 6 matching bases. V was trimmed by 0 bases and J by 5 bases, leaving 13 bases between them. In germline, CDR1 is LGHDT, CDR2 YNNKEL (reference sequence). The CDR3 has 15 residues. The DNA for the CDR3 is TGTGCCAGCAGCCAAGAGGCCCCGGGACATGAGACCCAGTACTTC. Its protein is CASSQEAPGHETQYF.

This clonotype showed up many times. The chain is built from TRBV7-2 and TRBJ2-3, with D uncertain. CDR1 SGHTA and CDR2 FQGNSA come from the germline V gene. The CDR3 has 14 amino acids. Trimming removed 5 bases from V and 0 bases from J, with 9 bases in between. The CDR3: CASSMTGSTDTQYF. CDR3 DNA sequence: TGTGCCAGCAGCATGACTGGGAGCACAGATACGCAGTATTTT.

As DNA, the CDR3 is TGCAGTGCTACCGACCGGGGGACCCAGTACTTC. Its protein product is CSATDRGTQYF. This chain uses TRBV20-1 with TRBJ2-5, with D possibly being TRBD2 (5 bases). The CDR3 consists of 11 residues. The V and J ends lost 4 bases and 7 bases respectively, with 10 bases between them. Germline CDR1 and CDR2: DFQATT and SNEGSKA (reference sequence).

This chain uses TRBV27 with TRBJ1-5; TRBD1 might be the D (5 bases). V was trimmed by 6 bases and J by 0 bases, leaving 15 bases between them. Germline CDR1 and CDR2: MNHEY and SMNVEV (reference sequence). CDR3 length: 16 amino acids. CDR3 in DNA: TGTGCCAGCAGAACGATTGGGGGATATAGCAATCAGCCCCAGCATTTT. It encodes CASRTIGGYSNQPQHF.

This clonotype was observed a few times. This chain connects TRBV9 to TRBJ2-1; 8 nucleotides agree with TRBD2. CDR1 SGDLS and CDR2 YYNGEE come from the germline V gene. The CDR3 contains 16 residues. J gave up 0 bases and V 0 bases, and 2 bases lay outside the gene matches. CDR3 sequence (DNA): TGTGCCAGCAGCGTAGGTGGGACTAGCTCCTACAATGAGCAGTTCTTC. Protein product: CASSVGGTSSYNEQFF.

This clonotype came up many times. The CDR3 sequence is CASTLTGGQPQHF. In nucleotides, the CDR3 is TGTGCCAGCACCCTTACAGGGGGTCAGCCCCAGCATTTT. The rearrangement uses TRBV7-2 and TRBJ1-5, with 8 bases fitting TRBD1. Germline lookup yields CDR1 SGHTA and CDR2 FQGNSA. The CDR3 is made up of 13 amino acids. The ends lost 7 bases at V and 6 bases at J; junction bases unmatched: 5. The whole variable domain, remainder taken from reference TRBV7-2 and TRBJ1-5, is GAGVSQSPSNKVTEKGKDVELRCDPISGHTALYWYRQSLGQGLEFLIYFQGNSAPDKSGLPSDRFSAERTGGSVSTLTIQRTQQEDSAVYLCASTLTGGQPQHFGDGTRLSIL.

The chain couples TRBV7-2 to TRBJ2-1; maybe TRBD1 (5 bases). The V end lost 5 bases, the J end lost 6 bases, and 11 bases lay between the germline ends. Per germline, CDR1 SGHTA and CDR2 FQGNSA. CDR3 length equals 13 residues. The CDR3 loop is CASSRQSPNEQFF. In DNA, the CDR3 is TGTGCCAGCAGCCGACAGAGCCCCAATGAGCAGTTCTTC.

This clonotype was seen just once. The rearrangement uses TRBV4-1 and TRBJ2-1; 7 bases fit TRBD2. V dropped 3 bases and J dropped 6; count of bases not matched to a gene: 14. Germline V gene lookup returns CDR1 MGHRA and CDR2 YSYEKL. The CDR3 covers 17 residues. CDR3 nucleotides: TGCGCCAGCAGCCAGGGAGGGCCGGTCGGGAGAAGCAATGAGCAGTTCTTC. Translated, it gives CASSQGGPVGRSNEQFF.

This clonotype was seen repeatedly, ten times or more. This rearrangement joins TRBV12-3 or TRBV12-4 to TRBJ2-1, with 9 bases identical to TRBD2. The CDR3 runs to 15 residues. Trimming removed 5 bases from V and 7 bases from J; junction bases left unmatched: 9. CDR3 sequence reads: CASSRREGLWNEQFF. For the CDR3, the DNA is TGTGCCAGCAGTCGGCGGGAGGGGCTTTGGAATGAGCAGTTCTTC.

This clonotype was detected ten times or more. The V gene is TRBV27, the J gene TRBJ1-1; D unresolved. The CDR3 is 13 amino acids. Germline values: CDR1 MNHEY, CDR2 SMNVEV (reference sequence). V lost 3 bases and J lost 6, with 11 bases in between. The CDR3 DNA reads TGTGCCAGCAGTTTCCTTTTCGGACCTGAAGCTTTCTTT. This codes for CASSFLFGPEAFF.

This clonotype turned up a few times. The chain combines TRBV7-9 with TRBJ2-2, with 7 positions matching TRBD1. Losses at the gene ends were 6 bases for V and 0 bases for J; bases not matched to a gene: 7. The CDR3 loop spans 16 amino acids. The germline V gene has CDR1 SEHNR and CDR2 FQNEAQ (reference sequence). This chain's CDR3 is CASSFPGTANTGELFF. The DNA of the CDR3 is TGTGCCAGCAGTTTTCCCGGGACAGCGAACACCGGGGAGCTGTTTTTT.

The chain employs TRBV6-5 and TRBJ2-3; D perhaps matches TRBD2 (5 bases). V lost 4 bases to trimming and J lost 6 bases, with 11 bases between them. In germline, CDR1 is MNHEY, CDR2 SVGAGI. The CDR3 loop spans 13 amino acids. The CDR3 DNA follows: TGTGCCAGCAGTTCCCTCTCGGGGGATACGCAGTATTTT. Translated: CASSSLSGDTQYF.

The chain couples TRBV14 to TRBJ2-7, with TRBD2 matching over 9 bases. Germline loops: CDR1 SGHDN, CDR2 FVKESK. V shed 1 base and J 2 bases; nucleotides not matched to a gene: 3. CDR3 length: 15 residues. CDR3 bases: TGTGCCAGCAGCCAAGGAGCGGGAGGAGCCTACGAGCAGTACGTC. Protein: CASSQGAGGAYEQYV.

The CDR3 sequence: CSARGAFSYNEQFF. CDR3 nucleotides: TGCAGTGCTAGGGGAGCGTTCTCCTACAATGAGCAGTTCTTC. The V gene is TRBV20-1, the J gene TRBJ2-1, with D perhaps TRBD2 (5 bases). The CDR3 consists of 14 residues. CDR1 and CDR2 from the germline V gene are DFQATT and SNEGSKA (reference sequence). The V and J ends lost 3 bases and 0 bases respectively, with 9 bases between them.

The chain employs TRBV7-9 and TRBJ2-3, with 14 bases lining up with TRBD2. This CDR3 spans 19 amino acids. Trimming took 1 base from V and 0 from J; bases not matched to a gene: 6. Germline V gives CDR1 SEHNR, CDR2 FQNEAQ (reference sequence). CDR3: CASSLDRGLAGASTDTQYF. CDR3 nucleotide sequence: TGTGCCAGCAGCTTAGACCGGGGACTAGCGGGAGCAAGCACAGATACGCAGTATTTT.

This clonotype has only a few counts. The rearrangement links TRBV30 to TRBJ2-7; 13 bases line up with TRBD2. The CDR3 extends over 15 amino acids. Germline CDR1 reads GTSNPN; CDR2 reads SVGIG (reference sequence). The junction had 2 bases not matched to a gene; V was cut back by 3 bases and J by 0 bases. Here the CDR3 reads CAWSRTSGSSYEQYF. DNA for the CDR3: TGTGCCTGGAGCAGGACTAGCGGGAGCTCCTACGAGCAGTACTTC.

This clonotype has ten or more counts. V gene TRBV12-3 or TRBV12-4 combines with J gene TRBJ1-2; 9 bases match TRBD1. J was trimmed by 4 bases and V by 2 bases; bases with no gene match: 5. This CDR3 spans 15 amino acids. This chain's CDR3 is CASSLQDRGLYGYTF. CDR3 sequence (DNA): TGTGCCAGCAGTTTACAGGACAGGGGCCTCTATGGCTACACCTTC.

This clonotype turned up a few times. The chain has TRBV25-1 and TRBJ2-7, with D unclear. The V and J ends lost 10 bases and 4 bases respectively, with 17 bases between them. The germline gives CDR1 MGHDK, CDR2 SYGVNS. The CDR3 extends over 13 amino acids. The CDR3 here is CATSPLVGYEQYF. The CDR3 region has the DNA TGTGCCACCTCCCCTCTAGTAGGTTACGAGCAGTACTTC.

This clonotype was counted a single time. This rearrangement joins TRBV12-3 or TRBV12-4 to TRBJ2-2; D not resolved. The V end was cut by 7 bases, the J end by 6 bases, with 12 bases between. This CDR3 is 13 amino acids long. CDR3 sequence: CASTPPGAGELFF. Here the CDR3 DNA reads TGTGCCAGCACCCCCCCGGGTGCCGGGGAGCTGTTTTTT.

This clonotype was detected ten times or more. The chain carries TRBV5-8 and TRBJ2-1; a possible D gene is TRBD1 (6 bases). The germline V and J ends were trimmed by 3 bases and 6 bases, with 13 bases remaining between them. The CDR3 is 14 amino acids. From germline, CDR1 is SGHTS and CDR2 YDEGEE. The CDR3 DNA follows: TGTGCCAGCAGCTACTGGACAGCTACCAATGAGCAGTTCTTC. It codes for CASSYWTATNEQFF.

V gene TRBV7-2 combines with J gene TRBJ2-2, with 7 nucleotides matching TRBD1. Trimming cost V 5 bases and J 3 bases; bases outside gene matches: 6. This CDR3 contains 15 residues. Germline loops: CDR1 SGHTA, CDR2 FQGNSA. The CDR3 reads CASSRQTGYTGELFF. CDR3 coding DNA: TGTGCCAGCAGCCGCCAGACAGGGTACACCGGGGAGCTGTTTTTT.

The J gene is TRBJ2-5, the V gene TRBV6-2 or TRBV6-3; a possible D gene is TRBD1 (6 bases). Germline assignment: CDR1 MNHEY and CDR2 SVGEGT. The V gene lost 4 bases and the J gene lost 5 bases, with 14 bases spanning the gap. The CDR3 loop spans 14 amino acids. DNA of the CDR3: TGTGCCAGCAGTTTCCTCACGACAGGCGAGACCCAGTACTTC. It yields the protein CASSFLTTGETQYF.

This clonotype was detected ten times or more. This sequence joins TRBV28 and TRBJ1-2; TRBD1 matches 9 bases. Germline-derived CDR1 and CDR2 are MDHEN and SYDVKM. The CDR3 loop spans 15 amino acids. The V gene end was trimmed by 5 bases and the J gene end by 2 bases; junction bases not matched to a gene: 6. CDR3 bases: TGTGCCAGCAGTCCTACCGGGACAGGGAACTATGGCTACACCTTC. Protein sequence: CASSPTGTGNYGYTF.

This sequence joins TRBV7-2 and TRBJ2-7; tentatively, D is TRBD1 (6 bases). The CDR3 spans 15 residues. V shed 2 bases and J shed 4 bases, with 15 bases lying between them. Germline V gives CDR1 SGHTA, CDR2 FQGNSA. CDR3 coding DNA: TGTGCCAGCAGCTTATCACTAGGGGGAAAGTACGAGCAGTACTTC. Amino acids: CASSLSLGGKYEQYF.

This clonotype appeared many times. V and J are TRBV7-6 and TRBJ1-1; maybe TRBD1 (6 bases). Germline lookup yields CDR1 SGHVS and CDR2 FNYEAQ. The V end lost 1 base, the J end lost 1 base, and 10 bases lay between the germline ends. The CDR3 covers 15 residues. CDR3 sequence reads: CASSLVPGENTEAFF. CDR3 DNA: TGTGCCAGCAGCTTAGTGCCAGGGGAGAACACTGAAGCTTTCTTT.

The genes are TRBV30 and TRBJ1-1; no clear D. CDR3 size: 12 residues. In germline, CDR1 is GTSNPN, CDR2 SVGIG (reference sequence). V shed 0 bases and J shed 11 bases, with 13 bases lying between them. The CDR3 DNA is TGTGCCTGGAGTGTAATGCAGACGGGGGCTTTCTTT. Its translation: CAWSVMQTGAFF.

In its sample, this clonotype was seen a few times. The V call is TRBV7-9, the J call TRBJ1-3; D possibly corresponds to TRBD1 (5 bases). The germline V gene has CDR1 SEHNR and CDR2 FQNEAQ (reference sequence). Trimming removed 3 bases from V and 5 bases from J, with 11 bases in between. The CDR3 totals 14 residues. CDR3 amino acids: CASSFGGTRNTIYF. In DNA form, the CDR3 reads TGTGCCAGCAGCTTTGGAGGGACGAGAAACACCATATATTTT.

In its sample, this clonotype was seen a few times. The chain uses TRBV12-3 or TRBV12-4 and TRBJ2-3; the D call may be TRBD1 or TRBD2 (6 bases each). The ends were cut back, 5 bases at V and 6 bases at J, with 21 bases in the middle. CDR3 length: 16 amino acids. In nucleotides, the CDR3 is TGTGCCAGCAGTCGCGTGACAGGACTAAACCCCGATACGCAGTATTTT. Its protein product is CASSRVTGLNPDTQYF.

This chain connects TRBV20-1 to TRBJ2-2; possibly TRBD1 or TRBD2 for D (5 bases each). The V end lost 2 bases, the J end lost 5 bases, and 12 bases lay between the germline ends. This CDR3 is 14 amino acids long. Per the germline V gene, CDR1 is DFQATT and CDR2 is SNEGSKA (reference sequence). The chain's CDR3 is CSARPLAGTGELFF. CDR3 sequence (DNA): TGCAGTGCTAGACCCCTAGCAGGGACCGGGGAGCTGTTTTTT.